Listed below are T cell receptor beta chains from one sample, sequenced in a study of cytomegalovirus exposure and HLA in healthy donors. The method was immunoSEQ multiplex PCR; TCRdb's version includes in-frame clones alone and lacks a portion of them. The sample yields some 150,000 clones, of which the top ten take up 2% to 2.5%. Sequenced material: PBMCs. The origin of the receptors is a woman between 18 and 30 years old in good health and CMV-seronegative. The conserved cysteine and the conserved F or W are not part of the CDR3 here. Each record gives: V gene, CDR3 protein.

TRBV25-1 | ASSRTGELF
TRBV27 | ASSITANTEAF
TRBV25-1 | ASSEYGDRAKGYT
TRBV5-1 | ASSSSLGQNTEAF
TRBV5-1 | ASSLDRDYGYT
TRBV5-1 | ASSRDRMNTEAF
TRBV9 | ASSVEGNSQETQY
TRBV13 | ASSRGQGGTEAF
TRBV5-4 | ASSLRGGLNTIY
TRBV7-2 | ASSPGAGTSFNYGYT
TRBV30 | AWSGGSNYGYT
TRBV27 | ASSPIGGQGGNEQF
TRBV5-1 | ASSRTSSGASYEQY
TRBV18 | ASSPRTVATNEKLF
TRBV4-2 | ASSQVGLYNEQF
TRBV7-2 | ASSFFATGENEQY
TRBV5-1 | ASRDKLDTQY
TRBV5-1 | ASSLSSGTNYGYT
TRBV7-6 | ASSRGLAGRNYEQY
TRBV19 | ASQERGQGYEQY
TRBV11-2 | ASSRQGSTEAF
TRBV4-1 | ASSHTGPGDEKLF
TRBV19 | ASTPSWERTYEQY
TRBV5-4 | ASSLRQGTDTQY
TRBV19 | ASSIPYRGRYGYT
TRBV29-1 | SVALGDGTDTQY
TRBV7-7 | ASSLAPSGRDTQY
TRBV28 | ASSPGTGDQPQH
TRBV29-1 | SVETSGTGELF